A single TCR beta chain is shown here with its context. As yet, its antigen is unknown. The data belong to a study of cytomegalovirus exposure and HLA in healthy donors. The study, taken as a whole, reports: Cytomegalovirus-associated TCR beta chains were listed, numbering some 180. Clusters of TCRs from the first cohort tended to co-occur in the 110 or so validation repertoires (as a later analysis found). TCR sequences were mostly rare, though some public TCRs occurred in many donors.

Some clones are missing from TCRdb's copy, which holds only in-frame ones; the method was immunoSEQ multiplex PCR. This table has roughly 260,000 clones, 90% appearing once. CDR1 is SGHDN and CDR2 is FVKESK in the germline V gene. CDR3 length equals 18 residues. Trimming took 4 bases from V and 3 from J; bases not matched to a gene: 9. This clonotype originated in a woman aged 18-29 years in good health and CMV-seronegative. The V gene is TRBV14, the J gene TRBJ1-6; 10 positions agree with TRBD1. The sequenced sample was PBMCs. The CDR3 region has the DNA TGTGCCAGCAGCCGAGAGGGACAGGGGAGGGACTATAATTCACCCCTCCACTTT. Its translation: CASSREGQGRDYNSPLHF.